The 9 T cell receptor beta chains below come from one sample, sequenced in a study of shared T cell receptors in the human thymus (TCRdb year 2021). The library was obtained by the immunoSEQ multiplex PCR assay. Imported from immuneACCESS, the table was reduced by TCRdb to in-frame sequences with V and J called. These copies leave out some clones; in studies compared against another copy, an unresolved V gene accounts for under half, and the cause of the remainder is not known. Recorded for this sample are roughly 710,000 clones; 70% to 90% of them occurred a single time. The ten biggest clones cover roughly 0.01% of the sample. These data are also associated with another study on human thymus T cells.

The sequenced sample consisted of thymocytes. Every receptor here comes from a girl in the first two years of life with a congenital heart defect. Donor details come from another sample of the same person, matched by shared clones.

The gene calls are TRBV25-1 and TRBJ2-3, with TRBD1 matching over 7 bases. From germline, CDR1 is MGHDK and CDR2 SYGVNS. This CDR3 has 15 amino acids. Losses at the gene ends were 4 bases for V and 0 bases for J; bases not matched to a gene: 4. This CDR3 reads CASSGKQGSTDTQYF. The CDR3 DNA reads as TGTGCCAGCAGTGGAAAACAGGGGAGCACAGATACGCAGTATTTT. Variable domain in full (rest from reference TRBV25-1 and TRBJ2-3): EADIYQTPRYLVIGTGKKITLECSQTMGHDKMYWYQQDPGMELHLIHYSYGVNSTEKGDLSSESTVSRIRTEHFPLTLESARPSHTSQYLCASSGKQGSTDTQYFGPGTRLTVL.

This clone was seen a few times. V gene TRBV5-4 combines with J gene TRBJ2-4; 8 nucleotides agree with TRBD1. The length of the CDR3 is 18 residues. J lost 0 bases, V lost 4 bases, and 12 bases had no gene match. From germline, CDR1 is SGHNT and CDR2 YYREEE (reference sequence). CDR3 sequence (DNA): TGTGCCAGCAGCCCAGGGACAGGAGATTTTCTAGCCAAAAACATTCAGTACTTC. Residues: CASSPGTGDFLAKNIQYF.

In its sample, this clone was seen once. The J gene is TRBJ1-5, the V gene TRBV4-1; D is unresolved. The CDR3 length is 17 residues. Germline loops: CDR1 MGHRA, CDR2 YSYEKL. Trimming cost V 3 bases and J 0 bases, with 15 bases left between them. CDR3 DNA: TGCGCCAGCAGCCAGGGCAGGACGGGAAATAGCAATCAGCCCCAGCATTTT. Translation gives CASSQGRTGNSNQPQHF.

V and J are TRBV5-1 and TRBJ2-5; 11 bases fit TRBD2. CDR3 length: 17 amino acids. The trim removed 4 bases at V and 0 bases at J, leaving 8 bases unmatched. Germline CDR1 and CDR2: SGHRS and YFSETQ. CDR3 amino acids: CASSIPLAGADQETQYF. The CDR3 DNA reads TGCGCCAGCAGCATACCACTAGCGGGGGCCGACCAAGAGACCCAGTACTTC.

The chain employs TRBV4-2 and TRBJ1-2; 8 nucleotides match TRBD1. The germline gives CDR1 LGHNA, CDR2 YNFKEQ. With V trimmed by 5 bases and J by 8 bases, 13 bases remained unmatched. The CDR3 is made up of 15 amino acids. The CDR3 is CASSSNPTQGGGYTF. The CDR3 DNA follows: TGTGCCAGCAGCTCTAATCCCACACAGGGGGGGGGCTACACCTTC.

The CDR3 DNA sequence: TGTGCCAGCACCAAGGAACAGCCGGGACACCATGGTGGAGAACCCCTCCACTTT. This translates into CASTKEQPGHHGGEPLHF. This chain connects TRBV7-9 to TRBJ1-6, with D perhaps matching TRBD1 (6 bases). From germline, CDR1 is SEHNR and CDR2 FQNEAQ (reference sequence). This CDR3 comprises 18 residues. V was cut by 7 bases and J by 12 bases, with 31 bases left in between.

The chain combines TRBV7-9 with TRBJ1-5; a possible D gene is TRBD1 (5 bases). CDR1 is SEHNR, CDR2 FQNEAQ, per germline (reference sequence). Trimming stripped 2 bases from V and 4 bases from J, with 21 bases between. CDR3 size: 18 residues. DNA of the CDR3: TGTGCCAGCAGCTTAAATACCGGGACTGCCAAAAAAAATCAGCCCCAGCATTTT. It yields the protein CASSLNTGTAKKNQPQHF.

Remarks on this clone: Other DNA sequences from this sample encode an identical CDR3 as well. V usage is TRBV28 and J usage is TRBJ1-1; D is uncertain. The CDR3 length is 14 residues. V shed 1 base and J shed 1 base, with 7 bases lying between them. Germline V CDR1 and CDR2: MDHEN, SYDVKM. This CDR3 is CASSLYLGNTEAFF. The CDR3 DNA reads TGTGCCAGCAGTTTATATCTCGGGAACACTGAAGCTTTCTTT.

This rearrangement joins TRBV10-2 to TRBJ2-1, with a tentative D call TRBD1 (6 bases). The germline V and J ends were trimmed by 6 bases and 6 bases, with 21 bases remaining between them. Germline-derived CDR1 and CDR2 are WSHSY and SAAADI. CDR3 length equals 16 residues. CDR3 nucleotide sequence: TGCGCCAGCAGGACAACAGGGACCTCGGGGTGCAATGAGCAGTTCTTC. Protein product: CASRTTGTSGCNEQFF.